These 10 T cell receptor beta chains came from one sample sequenced in a study of vaccination and CD4 T cells after COVID-19. Cultured CD4+ T cell DNA was sequenced using the Oncomine TCR Beta short-read assay. One entry per CDR3 protein, called by TCRdb with MiXCR from the PCR reads. The sample holds under 15,000 distinct CDR3 sequences, around 50% seen once. Treatment noted: roughly 10-day PBMC culture with coronavirus spike peptide pools or control peptides (ViraFEST assay). Antigen specificity for these receptors is unknown. Sample: CD4+ T cells from blood, cultured in vitro. Receptors originate from a human donor who had recovered from COVID-19.

The V gene is TRBV10-3, the J gene TRBJ2-7, with D perhaps matching TRBD2 (5 bases). Between the trimmed V and J ends, which lost 8 bases and 4 bases, there was a span of 15 bases. Germline V gene sequence: CDR1 ENHRY, CDR2 SYGVKD. This CDR3 has 13 residues. CDR3 sequence reads: CAIWDAAGYEQYF. The CDR3, as DNA: TGTGCCATCTGGGATGCGGCGGGTTACGAGCAGTACTTC.

J is TRBJ2-1 and V is TRBV18; 7 nucleotides agree with TRBD2. Trimming at V came to 2 bases and at J to 7 bases, leaving 5 bases not matched to a gene. The CDR3 has 14 residues. Germline values: CDR1 KGHSH, CDR2 LQKENI. CDR3 bases: TGTGCCAGCTCACCAACCGGGGGACTAAATGAGCAGTTCTTC. Its translation: CASSPTGGLNEQFF.

The V and J genes are TRBV20-1 and TRBJ1-1; D possibly corresponds to TRBD1 (5 bases). V shed 2 bases and J shed 4 bases, with 20 bases lying between them. The CDR3 consists of 16 residues. The germline CDR1 and CDR2 sequences are DFQATT and SNEGSKA (reference sequence). CDR3 in DNA: TGCAGTGCTAGACCGAGGGGCAGACAGCGGGGCACTGAAGCTTTCTTT. Amino acid sequence: CSARPRGRQRGTEAFF.

This clonotype was detected a few times. CDR3 bases: TGTGCCAGCAGTGATGGTGGGGAAAGCACTGAAGCTTTCTTT. Translated: CASSDGGESTEAFF. This sequence joins TRBV2 and TRBJ1-1, with D unclear. Germline V gene lookup returns CDR1 SNHLY and CDR2 FYNNEI. The CDR3 sequence is 14 residues long. V was trimmed by 3 bases and J by 4 bases, leaving 12 bases between them.

The V gene is TRBV25-1, the J gene TRBJ1-1; 10 bases are shared with TRBD1. Germline CDR1 is MGHDK and CDR2 is SYGVNS. The trim removed 4 bases at V and 5 bases at J, leaving 7 bases unmatched. This CDR3 spans 15 amino acids. In nucleotides, the CDR3 is TGTGCCAGCAGTGGACAGGGGGCAATTGGAACTGAAGCTTTCTTT. It is translated as CASSGQGAIGTEAFF. The whole variable domain, remainder taken from reference TRBV25-1 and TRBJ1-1, is EADIYQTPRYLVIGTGKKITLECSQTMGHDKMYWYQQDPGMELHLIHYSYGVNSTEKGDLSSESTVSRIRTEHFPLTLESARPSHTSQYLCASSGQGAIGTEAFFGQGTRLTVV.

This clonotype came up a few times. This chain uses TRBV7-2 with TRBJ2-3; the match to TRBD2 covers 8 bases. Looked up from germline, CDR1 is SGHTA and CDR2 is FQGNSA. The V gene end was trimmed by 1 base and the J gene end by 4 bases; junction bases not matched to a gene: 4. This CDR3 spans 15 amino acids. The CDR3 nucleotides are TGTGCCAGCAGCTTAGGGAGCGGGGGAGCAGATACGCAGTATTTT. Its protein is CASSLGSGGADTQYF.

Only a few counts were recorded for this clonotype. V is TRBV19 and J is TRBJ1-2; D ambiguous. Germline loops: CDR1 LNHDA, CDR2 SQIVND (reference sequence). The germline V and J ends were trimmed by 4 bases and 4 bases, with 13 bases remaining between them. The CDR3 extends over 14 amino acids. This CDR3 reads CASSTAAKSYGYTF. The CDR3 DNA reads TGTGCCAGTAGTACGGCCGCGAAGAGCTATGGCTACACCTTC.

In this sample, this clonotype turned up a few times. The chain recombines TRBV7-2 with TRBJ2-3, with D uncertain. Deletions cut 1 base from V and 5 bases from J, with 4 bases between. Germline CDR1 is SGHTA and CDR2 is FQGNSA. The CDR3 covers 12 residues. The CDR3 DNA reads as TGTGCCAGCAGCTTAGTGGGAGATACGCAGTATTTT. Translating gives CASSLVGDTQYF. Variable domain in full (rest from reference TRBV7-2 and TRBJ2-3): GAGVSQSPSNKVTEKGKDVELRCDPISGHTALYWYRQSLGQGLEFLIYFQGNSAPDKSGLPSDRFSAERTGGSVSTLTIQRTQQEDSAVYLCASSLVGDTQYFGPGTRLTVL.

This rearrangement joins TRBV5-6 to TRBJ1-6; no definite D call. The CDR3 consists of 18 residues. The V gene lost 3 bases and the J gene lost 4 bases, with 20 bases spanning the gap. Germline V gives CDR1 SGHDT, CDR2 YYEEEE. The CDR3: CASSSLGQAPDYNSPLHF. The CDR3 bases are TGTGCCAGCAGCTCTCTCGGGCAGGCGCCCGATTATAATTCACCCCTCCACTTT.

V gene TRBV12-3 or TRBV12-4 combines with J gene TRBJ1-5; the match to TRBD1 covers 7 bases. The CDR3 extends over 14 amino acids. The V gene end was trimmed by 6 bases and the J gene end by 6 bases; junction bases not matched to a gene: 8. CDR3 bases: TGTGCCAGCAGCTCGGACAGGACGAGTCAGCCCCAGCATTTT. It codes for CASSSDRTSQPQHF.